The table lists the clone carrying this T cell receptor (beta chain) with many counts. What was amplified from RNA transcripts were TCR beta CDR3 regions. A set of HTBI primers served as the primers for a first-round RT-PCR of the TCR CDR3. TCRdb reprocessed the multiplex PCR reads with MiXCR, giving one entry per CDR3 protein. The data contain some 720,000 distinct CDR3 sequences, about a sixth of them singletons. This entry belongs to a study of T cells in Graves' hyperthyroidism and ophthalmopathy. The CDR3 contains 14 residues. V was cut by 1 base and J by 2 bases, with 12 bases left in between. The V gene's germline CDR1 is DFQATT and CDR2 SNEGSKA (reference sequence). PBMCs were obtained from about 9.9 ml fresh peripheral blood.

The sample taken for sequencing was blood. The clonotype comes from a man younger than 35 with Graves' hyperthyroidism. This rearrangement joins TRBV20-1 to TRBJ2-7, with D tentatively TRBD1 or TRBD2 (5 bases each). The CDR3 sequence: CSARVGTQAYEQYF. The CDR3, as DNA: TGCAGTGCTAGAGTTGGGACCCAGGCCTACGAGCAGTACTTC.